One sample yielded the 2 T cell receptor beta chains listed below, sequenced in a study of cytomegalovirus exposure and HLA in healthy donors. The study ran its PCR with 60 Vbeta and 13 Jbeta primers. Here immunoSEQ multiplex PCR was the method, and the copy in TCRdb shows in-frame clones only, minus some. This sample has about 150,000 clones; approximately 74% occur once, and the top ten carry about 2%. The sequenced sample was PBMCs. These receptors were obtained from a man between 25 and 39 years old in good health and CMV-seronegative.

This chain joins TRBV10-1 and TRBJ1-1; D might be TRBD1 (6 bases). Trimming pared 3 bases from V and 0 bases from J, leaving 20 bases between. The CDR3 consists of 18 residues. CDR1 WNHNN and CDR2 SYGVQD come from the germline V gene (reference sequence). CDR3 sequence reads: CASSDFCGGAILNTEAFF. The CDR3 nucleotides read TGCGCCAGCAGTGATTTTTGCGGGGGCGCGATCTTGAACACTGAAGCTTTCTTT.

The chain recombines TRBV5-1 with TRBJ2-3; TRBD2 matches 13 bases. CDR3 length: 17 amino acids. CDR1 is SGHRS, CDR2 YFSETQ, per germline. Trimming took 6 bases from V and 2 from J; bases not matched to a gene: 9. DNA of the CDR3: TGCGCCAGCACCGAAGGGACTAGCGGGGCCATCACAGATACGCAGTATTTT. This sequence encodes CASTEGTSGAITDTQYF.